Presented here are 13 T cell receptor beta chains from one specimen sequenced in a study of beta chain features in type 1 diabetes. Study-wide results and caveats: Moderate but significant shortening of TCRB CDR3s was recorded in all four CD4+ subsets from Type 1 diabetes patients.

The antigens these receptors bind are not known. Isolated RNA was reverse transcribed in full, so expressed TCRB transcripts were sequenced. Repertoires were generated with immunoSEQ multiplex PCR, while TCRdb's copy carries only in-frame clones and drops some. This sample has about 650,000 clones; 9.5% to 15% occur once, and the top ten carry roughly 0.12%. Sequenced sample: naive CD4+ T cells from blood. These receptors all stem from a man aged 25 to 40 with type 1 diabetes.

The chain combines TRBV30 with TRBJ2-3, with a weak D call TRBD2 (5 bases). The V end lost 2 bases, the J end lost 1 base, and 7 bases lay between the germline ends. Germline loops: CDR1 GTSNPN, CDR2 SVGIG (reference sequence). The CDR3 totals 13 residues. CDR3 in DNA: TGTGCCTGGAGTCGGGGAGGCACAGATACGCAGTATTTT. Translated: CAWSRGGTDTQYF.

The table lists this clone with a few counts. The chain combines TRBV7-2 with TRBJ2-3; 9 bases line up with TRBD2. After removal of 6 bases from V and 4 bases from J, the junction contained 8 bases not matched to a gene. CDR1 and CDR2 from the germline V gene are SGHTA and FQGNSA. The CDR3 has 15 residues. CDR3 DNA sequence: TGTGCCAGCAGACCTTGGTTAGCGGGGGCAGATACGCAGTATTTT. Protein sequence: CASRPWLAGADTQYF.

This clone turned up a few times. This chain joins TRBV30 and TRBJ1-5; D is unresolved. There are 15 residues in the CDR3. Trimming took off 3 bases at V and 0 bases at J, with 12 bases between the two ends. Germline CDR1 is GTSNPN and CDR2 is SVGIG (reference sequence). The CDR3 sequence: CAWSRYQDSNQPQHF. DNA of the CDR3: TGTGCCTGGAGCAGGTATCAGGATAGCAATCAGCCCCAGCATTTT.

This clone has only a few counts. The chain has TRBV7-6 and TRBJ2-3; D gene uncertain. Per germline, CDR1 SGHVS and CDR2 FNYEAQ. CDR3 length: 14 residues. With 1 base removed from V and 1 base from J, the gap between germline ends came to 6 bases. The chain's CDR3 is CASSLEAGTDTQYF. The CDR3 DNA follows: TGTGCCAGCAGCTTAGAGGCGGGCACAGATACGCAGTATTTT.

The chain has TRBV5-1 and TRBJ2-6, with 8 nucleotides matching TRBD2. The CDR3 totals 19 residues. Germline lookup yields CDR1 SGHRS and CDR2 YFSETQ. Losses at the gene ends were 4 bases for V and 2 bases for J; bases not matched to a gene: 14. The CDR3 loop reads CASSAREGGAVAGANVLTF. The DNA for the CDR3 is TGCGCCAGCAGCGCCCGGGAGGGGGGCGCGGTGGCTGGGGCCAACGTCCTGACTTTC.

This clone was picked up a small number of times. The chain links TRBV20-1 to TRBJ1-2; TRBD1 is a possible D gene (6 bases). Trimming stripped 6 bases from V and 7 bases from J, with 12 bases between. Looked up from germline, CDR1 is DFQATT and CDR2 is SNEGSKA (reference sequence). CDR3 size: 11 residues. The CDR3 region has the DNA TGCAGTGCCCTGGACAGTGGTGGCTACACCTTC. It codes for CSALDSGGYTF.

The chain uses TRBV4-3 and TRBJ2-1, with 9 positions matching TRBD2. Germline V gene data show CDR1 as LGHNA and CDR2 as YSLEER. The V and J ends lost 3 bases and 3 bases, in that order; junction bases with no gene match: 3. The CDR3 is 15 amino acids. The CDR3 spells CASSQRGGLYNEQFF. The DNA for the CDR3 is TGCGCCAGCAGCCAGCGGGGGGGCCTCTACAATGAGCAGTTCTTC.

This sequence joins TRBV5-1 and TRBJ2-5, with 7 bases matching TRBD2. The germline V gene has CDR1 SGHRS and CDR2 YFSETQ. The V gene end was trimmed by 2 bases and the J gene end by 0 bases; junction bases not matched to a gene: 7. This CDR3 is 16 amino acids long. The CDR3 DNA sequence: TGCGCCAGCAGCTTAGGACTAGGGGCGGACCAAGAGACCCAGTACTTC. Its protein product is CASSLGLGADQETQYF. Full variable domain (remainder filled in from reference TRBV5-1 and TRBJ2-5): KAGVTQTPRYLIKTRGQQVTLSCSPISGHRSVSWYQQTPGQGLQFLFEYFSETQRNKGNFPGRFSGRQFSNSRSEMNVSTLELGDSALYLCASSLGLGADQETQYFGPGTRLLVL.

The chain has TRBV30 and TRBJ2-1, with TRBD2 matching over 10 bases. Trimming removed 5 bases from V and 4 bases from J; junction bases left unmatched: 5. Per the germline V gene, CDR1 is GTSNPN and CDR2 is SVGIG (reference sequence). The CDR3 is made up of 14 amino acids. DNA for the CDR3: TGTGCCTGGCAGCTAGCGGGGGTATACAATGAGCAGTTCTTC. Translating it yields CAWQLAGVYNEQFF.

The CDR3 is CASSPRLVTQTTQYF. The CDR3 DNA follows: TGCGCCAGCAGCCCAAGACTAGTAACACAGACTACGCAGTATTTT. V gene TRBV5-1 combines with J gene TRBJ2-3, with D possibly being TRBD2 (6 bases). This CDR3 contains 15 residues. Germline CDR1 reads SGHRS; CDR2 reads YFSETQ. Trimming took off 4 bases at V and 8 bases at J, with 20 bases between the two ends.

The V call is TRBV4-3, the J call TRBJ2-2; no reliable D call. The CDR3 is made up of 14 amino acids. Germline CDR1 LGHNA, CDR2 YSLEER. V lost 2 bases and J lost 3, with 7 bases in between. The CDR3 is CASSQYRDTGELFF. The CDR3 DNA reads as TGCGCCAGCAGCCAATATCGGGACACCGGGGAGCTGTTTTTT.

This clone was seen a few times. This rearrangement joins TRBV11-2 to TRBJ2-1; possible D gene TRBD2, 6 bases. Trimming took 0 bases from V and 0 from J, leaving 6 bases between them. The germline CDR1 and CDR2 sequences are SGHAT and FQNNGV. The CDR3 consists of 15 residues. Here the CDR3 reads CASSLEEGSYNEQFF. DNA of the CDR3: TGTGCCAGCAGCTTAGAGGAGGGCTCCTACAATGAGCAGTTCTTC.

DNA for the CDR3: TGTGCCAGCAGTTTATGGACAGCTACAACTAACTATGGCTACACCTTC. Protein: CASSLWTATTNYGYTF. V gene TRBV7-2 combines with J gene TRBJ1-2; possible D gene TRBD1, 6 bases. Germline assignment: CDR1 SGHTA and CDR2 FQGNSA. V was shortened by 6 bases and J by 0 bases, with 17 bases between the two germline ends. The length of the CDR3 is 16 residues.